This T cell receptor beta chain was profiled in a study of identical twins. This clonotype was seen repeatedly, ten times or more. The antigen remains unidentified. Every donor was a healthy Caucasian. The V gene lost 7 bases and the J gene lost 3 bases, with 12 bases spanning the gap. The CDR3 has 14 amino acids. Germline V gene sequence: CDR1 SGHAT, CDR2 FQNNGV. TCRdb re-analysed the 5' RACE reads in MiXCR, keeping a single row per CDR3 protein. Among about 700,000 distinct CDR3 sequences listed, under 9% were seen once. Broader study findings: Models underestimated how often monozygotic twins shared out-of-frame TCR alpha. Low generation probability was overrepresented in out-of-frame alpha sequences shared by twins. The authors noted that invariant MAIT and iNKT cells could partly confound zero-insertion analyses.

These records were also assigned to another study, of yellow fever vaccine responses in identical twins.

The receptor was isolated from a woman younger than 30 in good health. Sequencing was performed on PBMCs. The chain carries TRBV11-2 and TRBJ2-2; D perhaps matches TRBD2 (5 bases). CDR3 residues: CASTFGVDTGELFF. As DNA, the CDR3 is TGTGCCAGCACGTTCGGGGTAGACACCGGGGAGCTGTTTTTT.